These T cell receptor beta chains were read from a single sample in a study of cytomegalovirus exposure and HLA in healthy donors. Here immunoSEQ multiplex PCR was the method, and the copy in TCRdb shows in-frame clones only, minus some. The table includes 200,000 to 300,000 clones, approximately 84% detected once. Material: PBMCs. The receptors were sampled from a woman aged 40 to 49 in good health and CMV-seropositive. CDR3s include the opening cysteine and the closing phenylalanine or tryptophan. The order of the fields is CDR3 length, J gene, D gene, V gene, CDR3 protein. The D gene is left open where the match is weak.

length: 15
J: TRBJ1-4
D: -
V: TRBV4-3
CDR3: CASSQGVTRGEKLFF

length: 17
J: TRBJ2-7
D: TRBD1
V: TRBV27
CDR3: CASSRTTRDRGTYEQYF

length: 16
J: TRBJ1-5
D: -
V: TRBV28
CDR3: CASIPIGRGEIQPQHF

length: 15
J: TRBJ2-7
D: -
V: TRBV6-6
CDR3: CASRQPSTGLAEQYF

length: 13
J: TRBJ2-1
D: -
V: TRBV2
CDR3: CASSALGTHEQFF

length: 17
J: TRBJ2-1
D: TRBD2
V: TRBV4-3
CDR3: CASSRSLLAGASNEQFF

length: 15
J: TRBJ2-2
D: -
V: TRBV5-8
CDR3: CASSTFEVYFGELFF

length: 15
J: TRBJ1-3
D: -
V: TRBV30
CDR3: CAWSKGGLHGNTIYF

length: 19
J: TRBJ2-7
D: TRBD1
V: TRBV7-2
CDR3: CASSLVVRDGGTGSYEQYF

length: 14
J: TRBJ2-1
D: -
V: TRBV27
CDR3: CASSAGGPTNEQFF

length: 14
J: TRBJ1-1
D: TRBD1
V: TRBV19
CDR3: CASSPTGEETEAFF

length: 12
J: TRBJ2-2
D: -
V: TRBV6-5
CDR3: CASTGSTGELFF

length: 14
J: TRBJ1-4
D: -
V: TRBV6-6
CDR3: CASRNFQAHEKLFF

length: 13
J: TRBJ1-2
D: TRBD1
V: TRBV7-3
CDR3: CASSPGQGTGYTF

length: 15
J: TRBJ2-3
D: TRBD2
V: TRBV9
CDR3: CASSASGPATDTQYF

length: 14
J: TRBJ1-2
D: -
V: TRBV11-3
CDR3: CASSSRRNSHGYTF

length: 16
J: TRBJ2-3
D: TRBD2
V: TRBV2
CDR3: CASTATSGASTDTQYF

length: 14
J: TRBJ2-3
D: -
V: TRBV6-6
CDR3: CASSYQDYSSTQYF

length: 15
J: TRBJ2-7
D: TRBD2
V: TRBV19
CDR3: CASRRNSGPAYEQYF

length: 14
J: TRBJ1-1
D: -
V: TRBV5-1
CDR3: CASSLDHEGTEAFF

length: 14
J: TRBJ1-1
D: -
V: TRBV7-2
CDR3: CASSLVGGGTEAFF

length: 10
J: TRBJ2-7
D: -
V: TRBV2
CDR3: CASSRYEQYF

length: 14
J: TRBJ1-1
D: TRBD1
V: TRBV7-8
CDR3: CASSFGGTDTEAFF

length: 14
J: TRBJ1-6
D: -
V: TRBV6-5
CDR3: CASRISSYNSPLHF

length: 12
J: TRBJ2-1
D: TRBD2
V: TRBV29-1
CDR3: CSVGGRWNEQFF

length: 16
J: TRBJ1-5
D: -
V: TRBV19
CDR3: CASHRGAGSSNQPQHF

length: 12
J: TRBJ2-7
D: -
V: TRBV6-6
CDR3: CASSSDSDEQYF